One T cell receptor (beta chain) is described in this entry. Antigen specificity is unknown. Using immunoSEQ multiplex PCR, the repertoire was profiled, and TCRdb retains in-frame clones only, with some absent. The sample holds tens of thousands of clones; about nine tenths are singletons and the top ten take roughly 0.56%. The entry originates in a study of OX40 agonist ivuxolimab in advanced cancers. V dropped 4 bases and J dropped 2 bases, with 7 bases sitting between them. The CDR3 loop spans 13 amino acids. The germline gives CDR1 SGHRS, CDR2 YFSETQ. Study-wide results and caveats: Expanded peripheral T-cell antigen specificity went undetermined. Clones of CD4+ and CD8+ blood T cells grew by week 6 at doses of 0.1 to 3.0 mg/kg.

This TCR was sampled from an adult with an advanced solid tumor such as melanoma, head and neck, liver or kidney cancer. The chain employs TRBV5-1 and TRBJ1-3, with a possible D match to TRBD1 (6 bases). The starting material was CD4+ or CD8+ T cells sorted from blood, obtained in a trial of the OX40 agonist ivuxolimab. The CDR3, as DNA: TGCGCCAGCAGCCGGGACACTGGAAACACCATATATTTT. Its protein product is CASSRDTGNTIYF.